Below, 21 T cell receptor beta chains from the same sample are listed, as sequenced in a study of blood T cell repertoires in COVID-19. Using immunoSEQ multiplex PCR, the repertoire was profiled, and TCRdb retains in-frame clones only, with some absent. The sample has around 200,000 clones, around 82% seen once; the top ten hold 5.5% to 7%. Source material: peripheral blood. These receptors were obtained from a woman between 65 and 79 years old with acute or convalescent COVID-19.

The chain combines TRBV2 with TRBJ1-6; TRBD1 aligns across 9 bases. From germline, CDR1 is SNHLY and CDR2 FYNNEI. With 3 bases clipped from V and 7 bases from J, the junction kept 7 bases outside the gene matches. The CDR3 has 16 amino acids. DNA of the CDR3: TGTGCCAGCAGTGACCGCTTGGGACAGGGAAATTCACCCCTCCACTTT. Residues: CASSDRLGQGNSPLHF.

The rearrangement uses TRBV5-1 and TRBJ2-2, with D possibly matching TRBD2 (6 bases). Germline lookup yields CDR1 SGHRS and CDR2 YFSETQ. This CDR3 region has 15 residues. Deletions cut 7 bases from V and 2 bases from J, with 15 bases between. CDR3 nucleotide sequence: TGCGCCAGCGGTCAACCGGGACTTAACACCGGGGAGCTGTTTTTT. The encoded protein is CASGQPGLNTGELFF. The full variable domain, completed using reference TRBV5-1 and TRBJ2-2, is KAGVTQTPRYLIKTRGQQVTLSCSPISGHRSVSWYQQTPGQGLQFLFEYFSETQRNKGNFPGRFSGRQFSNSRSEMNVSTLELGDSALYLCASGQPGLNTGELFFGEGSRLTVL.

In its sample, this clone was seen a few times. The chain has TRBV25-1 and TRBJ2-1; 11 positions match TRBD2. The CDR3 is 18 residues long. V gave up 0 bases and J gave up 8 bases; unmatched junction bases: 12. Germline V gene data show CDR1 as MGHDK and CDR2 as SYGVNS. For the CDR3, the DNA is TGTGCCAGCAGTGAATATAGCCCCGGGCTAGCGGGAGGCGATGAGCAGTTCTTC. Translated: CASSEYSPGLAGGDEQFF. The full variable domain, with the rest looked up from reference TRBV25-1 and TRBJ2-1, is EADIYQTPRYLVIGTGKKITLECSQTMGHDKMYWYQQDPGMELHLIHYSYGVNSTEKGDLSSESTVSRIRTEHFPLTLESARPSHTSQYLCASSEYSPGLAGGDEQFFGPGTRLTVL.

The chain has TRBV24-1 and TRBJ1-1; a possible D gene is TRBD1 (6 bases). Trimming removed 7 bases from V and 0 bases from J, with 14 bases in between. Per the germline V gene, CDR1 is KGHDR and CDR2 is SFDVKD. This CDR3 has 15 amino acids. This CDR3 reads CATSLGQPMNTEAFF. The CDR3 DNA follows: TGTGCCACCAGCCTAGGACAGCCGATGAACACTGAAGCTTTCTTT.

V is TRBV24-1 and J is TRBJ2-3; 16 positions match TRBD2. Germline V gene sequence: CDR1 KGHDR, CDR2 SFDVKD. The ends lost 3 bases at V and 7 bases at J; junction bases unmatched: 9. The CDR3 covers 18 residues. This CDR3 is CATSDVAGTSGRAYTQYF. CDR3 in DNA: TGTGCCACCAGTGATGTTGCCGGGACTAGCGGGAGGGCCTATACGCAGTATTTT.

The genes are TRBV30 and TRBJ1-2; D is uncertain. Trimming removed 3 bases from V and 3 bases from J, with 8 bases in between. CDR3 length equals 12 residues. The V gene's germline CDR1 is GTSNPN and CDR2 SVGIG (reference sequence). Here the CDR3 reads CAWSSSYYGYTF. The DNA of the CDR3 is TGTGCCTGGAGCTCTTCCTACTATGGCTACACCTTC. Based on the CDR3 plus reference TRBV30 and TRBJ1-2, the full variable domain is SQTIHQWPATLVQPVGSPLSLECTVEGTSNPNLYWYRQAAGRGLQLLFYSVGIGQISSEVPQNLSASRPQDRQFILSSKKLLLSDSGFYLCAWSSSYYGYTFGSGTRLTVV.

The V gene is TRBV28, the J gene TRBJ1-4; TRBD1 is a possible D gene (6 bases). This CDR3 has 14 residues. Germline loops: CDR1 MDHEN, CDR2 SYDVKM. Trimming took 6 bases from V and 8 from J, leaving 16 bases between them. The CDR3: CASSTGFTTEKLFF. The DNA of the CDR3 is TGTGCCAGCAGCACAGGGTTTACGACGGAAAAACTGTTTTTT.

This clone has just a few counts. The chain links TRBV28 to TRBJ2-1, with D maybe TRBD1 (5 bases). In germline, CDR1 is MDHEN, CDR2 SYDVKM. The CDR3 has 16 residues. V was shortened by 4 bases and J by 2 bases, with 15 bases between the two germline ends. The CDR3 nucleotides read TGTGCCAGCAGTTCGGGCCAGACAGTCCCCTACAATGAGCAGTTCTTC. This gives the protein CASSSGQTVPYNEQFF.

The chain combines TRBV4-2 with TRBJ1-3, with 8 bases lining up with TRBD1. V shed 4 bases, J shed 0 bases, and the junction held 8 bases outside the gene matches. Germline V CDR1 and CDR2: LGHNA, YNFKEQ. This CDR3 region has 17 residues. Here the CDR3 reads CASSRGGTGDSGNTIYF. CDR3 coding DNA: TGTGCCAGCAGCCGAGGGGGGACAGGAGACTCTGGAAACACCATATATTTT.

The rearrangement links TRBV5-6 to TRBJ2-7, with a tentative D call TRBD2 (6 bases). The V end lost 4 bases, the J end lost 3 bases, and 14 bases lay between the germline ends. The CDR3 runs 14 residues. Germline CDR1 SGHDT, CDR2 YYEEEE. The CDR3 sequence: CASSGLARDYEQYF. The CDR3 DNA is TGTGCCAGCAGCGGGCTAGCGCGAGACTACGAGCAGTACTTC.

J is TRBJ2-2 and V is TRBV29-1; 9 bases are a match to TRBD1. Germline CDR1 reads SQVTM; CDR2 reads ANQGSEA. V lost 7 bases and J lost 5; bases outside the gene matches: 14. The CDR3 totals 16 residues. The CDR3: CSAQPGRTGVTGELFF. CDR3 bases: TGCAGCGCCCAACCGGGAAGGACAGGGGTTACCGGGGAGCTGTTTTTT.

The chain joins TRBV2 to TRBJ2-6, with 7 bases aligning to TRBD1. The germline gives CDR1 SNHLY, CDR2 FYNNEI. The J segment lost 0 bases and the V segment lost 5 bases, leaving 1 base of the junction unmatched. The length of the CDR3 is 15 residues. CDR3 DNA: TGTGCCAGCAGTTGGGACAGCTCTGGGGCCAACGTCCTGACTTTC. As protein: CASSWDSSGANVLTF.

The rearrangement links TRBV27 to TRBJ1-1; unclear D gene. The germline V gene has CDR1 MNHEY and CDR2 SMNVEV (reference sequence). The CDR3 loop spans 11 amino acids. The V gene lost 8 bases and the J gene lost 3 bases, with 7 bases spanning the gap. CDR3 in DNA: TGTGCCAGCCCCCCGGACACTGAAGCTTTCTTT. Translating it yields CASPPDTEAFF.

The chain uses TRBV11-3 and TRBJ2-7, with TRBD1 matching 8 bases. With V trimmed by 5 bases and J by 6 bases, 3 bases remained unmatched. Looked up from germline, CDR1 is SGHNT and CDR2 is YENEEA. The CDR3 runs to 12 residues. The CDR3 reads CASSLTGGEQYF. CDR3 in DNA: TGTGCCAGCAGCCTCACAGGGGGCGAGCAGTACTTC.

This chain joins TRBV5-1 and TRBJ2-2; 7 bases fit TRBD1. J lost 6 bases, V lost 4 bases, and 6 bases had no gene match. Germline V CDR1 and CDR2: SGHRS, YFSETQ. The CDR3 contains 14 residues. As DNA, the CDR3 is TGCGCCAGCAGCCTGAATGGACAGGCCGGGGAGCTGTTTTTT. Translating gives CASSLNGQAGELFF.

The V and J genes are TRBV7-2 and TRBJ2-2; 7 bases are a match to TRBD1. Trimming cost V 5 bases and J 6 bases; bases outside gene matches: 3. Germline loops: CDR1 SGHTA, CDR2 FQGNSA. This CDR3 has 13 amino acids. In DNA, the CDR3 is TGTGCCAGCAGCCCGACAGGGCCCGGGGAGCTGTTTTTT. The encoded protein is CASSPTGPGELFF.

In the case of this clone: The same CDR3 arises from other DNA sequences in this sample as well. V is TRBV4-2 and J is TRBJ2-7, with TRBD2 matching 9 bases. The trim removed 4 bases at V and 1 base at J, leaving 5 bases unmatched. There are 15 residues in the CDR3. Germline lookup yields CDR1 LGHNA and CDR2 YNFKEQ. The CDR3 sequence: CASSLRLAESYEQYF. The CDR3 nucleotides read TGTGCCAGCAGCCTACGACTAGCGGAGTCCTACGAGCAGTACTTC.

CDR3 nucleotide sequence: TGTGCCAGCAGTTTTTGGGGAGTCCCTGAAGCTTTCTTT. It is translated as CASSFWGVPEAFF. The chain has TRBV27 and TRBJ1-1; D is undetermined. The CDR3 has 13 residues. The V end lost 3 bases, the J end lost 6 bases, and 11 bases lay between the germline ends. Germline-derived CDR1 and CDR2 are MNHEY and SMNVEV (reference sequence).

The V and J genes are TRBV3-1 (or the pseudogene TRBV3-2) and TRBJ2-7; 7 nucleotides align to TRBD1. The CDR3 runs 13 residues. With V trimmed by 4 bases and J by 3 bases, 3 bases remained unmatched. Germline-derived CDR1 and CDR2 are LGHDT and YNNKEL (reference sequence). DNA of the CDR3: TGTGCCAGCAGCCGACAGGGCTTCTACGAGCAGTACTTC. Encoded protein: CASSRQGFYEQYF.

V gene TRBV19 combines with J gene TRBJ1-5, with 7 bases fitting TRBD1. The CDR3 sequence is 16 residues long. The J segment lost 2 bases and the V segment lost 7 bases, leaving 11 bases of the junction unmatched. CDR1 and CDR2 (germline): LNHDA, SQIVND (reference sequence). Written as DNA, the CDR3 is TGTGCCAGTATCGACAGGGTGGGAGATGGCAATCAGCCCCAGCATTTT. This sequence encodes CASIDRVGDGNQPQHF.

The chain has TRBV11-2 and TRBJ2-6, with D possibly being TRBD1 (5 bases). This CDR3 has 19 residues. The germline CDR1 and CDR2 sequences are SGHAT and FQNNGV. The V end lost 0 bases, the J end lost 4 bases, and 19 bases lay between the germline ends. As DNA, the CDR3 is TGTGCCAGCAGCTTAGAGCCAGGGTGGTTAACCTCAGGGGCCAACGTCCTGACTTTC. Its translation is CASSLEPGWLTSGANVLTF.